This TCR beta chain was captured by sequencing in a study of molecular identifiers for immune sequencing clone quantification. Study in general: Four portions were sequenced after RNA from 20,000 or 100,000 naive CD8 cells was split five ways in replicates.

One entry per CDR3 protein, called by TCRdb with MiXCR from the PCR reads. The sample lists about 97,000 distinct CDR3 sequences, 35% seen once, with less than 10% in the top ten. The V end was cut by 6 bases, the J end by 7 bases, with 13 bases between. This CDR3 is built from 13 residues. This chain uses TRBV12-3 or TRBV12-4 with TRBJ1-5; no definite D call. This clonotype was obtained from a human donor in good health. Some libraries in this study had Jurkat cell RNA spiked in. The sample consisted of naive CD8+ T cells from blood, with Jurkat cell RNA spiked in. Subset defined: FACS-sorted CD8+CD4-CCR7+CD45RA+ naive T cells. The CDR3 loop is CASSTYGRQPQHF. For the CDR3, the DNA is TGTGCCAGCAGCACCTATGGACGACAGCCCCAGCATTTT.